A single sample gave rise to the 16 T cell receptor beta chains below, sequenced in a study of molecular identifiers for immune sequencing clone quantification. TCRdb reprocessed the PCR reads with MiXCR, giving one entry per CDR3 protein. The sample records some 590,000 distinct CDR3 sequences, approximately 24% being singletons. Material: naive CD8+ T cells from blood, with Jurkat cell RNA spiked in. Regarding subset: FACS-sorted CD8+CD4-CCR7+CD45RA+ naive T cells. All receptors come from a human donor in good health. Some libraries in this study had Jurkat cell RNA spiked in.

The V gene is TRBV6-1, the J gene TRBJ2-7; possibly TRBD1 for D (6 bases). Trimming left V 6 bases short and J 7 bases short, with 19 bases between. CDR3 length equals 14 residues. Germline assignment: CDR1 MNHNS and CDR2 SASEGT. The CDR3 nucleotides read TGTGCCAGCAGGGATATAGCAGGGGTTCGGGAGCAGTACTTC. Translation gives CASRDIAGVREQYF.

Concerning this clonotype: At one end the junction does not follow the germline gene, possibly because of a read error. This rearrangement joins TRBV7-9 to TRBJ1-1; perhaps TRBD1 as D (6 bases). Germline assignment: CDR1 SEHNR and CDR2 FQNEAQ (reference sequence). The CDR3 has 12 amino acids. The CDR3 sequence: CASSPGATEVFF. CDR3 sequence (DNA): TGTGCCAGCAGCCCGGGGGCAACTGAAGTTTTCTTT.

This clonotype was counted ten times or more. This chain uses TRBV10-3 with TRBJ2-5, with no clear D. The V end lost 3 bases, the J end lost 1 base, and 6 bases lay between the germline ends. Germline assignment: CDR1 ENHRY and CDR2 SYGVKD. The CDR3 contains 13 residues. The CDR3 DNA follows: TGTGCCATCAGTGAAGTCAGCCAAGAGACCCAGTACTTC. Translated, it gives CAISEVSQETQYF.

This clonotype was found many times. In DNA, the CDR3 is TGCAGTGCTAGTTCGGAGTTGGGTAGACTAGCGGGGGTATCAGATACGCAGTATTTT. It codes for CSASSELGRLAGVSDTQYF. The V and J genes are TRBV20-1 and TRBJ2-3; TRBD2 aligns across 12 bases. Germline-derived CDR1 and CDR2 are DFQATT and SNEGSKA (reference sequence). J gave up 4 bases and V 3 bases, and 17 bases lay outside the gene matches. The CDR3 is 19 residues long.

This clonotype has ten or more counts. The rearrangement joins TRBV5-1 to TRBJ2-7, with D perhaps given as TRBD1 or TRBD2 (6 bases each). Looked up from germline, CDR1 is SGHRS and CDR2 is YFSETQ. V gave up 0 bases and J gave up 2 bases, with 9 bases separating them. This CDR3 has 14 residues. The CDR3 spells CASSLVGGPYEQYF. CDR3 DNA: TGCGCCAGCAGCTTGGTCGGGGGCCCCTACGAGCAGTACTTC.

The V and J genes are TRBV27 and TRBJ2-7; 9 bases map to TRBD1. There are 12 residues in the CDR3. CDR1 and CDR2 (germline): MNHEY, SMNVEV (reference sequence). V was clipped by 9 bases and J by 7 bases; unmatched bases: 7. The CDR3 region has the DNA TGTGCCAGTTACGGACAGGGGCTGGAGCAGTACTTC. Translating gives CASYGQGLEQYF.

This clonotype has a count of ten or more. The V and J genes are TRBV5-1 and TRBJ2-5; TRBD2 matches at 7 bases. V trimming: 0 bases; J trimming: 5 bases; junction bases outside the gene matches: 19. The CDR3 spans 19 residues. Germline assignment: CDR1 SGHRS and CDR2 YFSETQ. CDR3 DNA: TGCGCCAGCAGCTTGGGTGAACTAGCGCCGATTCCTCTAAGGGAGACCCAGTACTTC. Residues: CASSLGELAPIPLRETQYF.

Concerning this clonotype itself: This may stem from a read error, because a much larger clone lies one nucleotide away. The chain couples TRBV19 to TRBJ2-7; D unclear. The length of the CDR3 is 14 residues. The V gene's germline CDR1 is LNHDA and CDR2 SQIVND (reference sequence). Trimming left V 2 bases short and J 3 bases short, with 11 bases between. This CDR3 reads CASSILLQHYEQYF. As DNA, the CDR3 is TGTGCCAGTAGTATATTGCTTCAGCACTACGAGCAGTACTTC.

This clonotype was detected only a few times. The V gene is TRBV12-5, the J gene TRBJ2-1; no definite D call. Germline CDR1 reads LGHNT; CDR2 reads FRNRAP. V was pared by 5 bases and J by 5 bases, with 13 bases between. The CDR3 consists of 14 residues. CDR3 residues: CASGLVSENNEQFF. The CDR3 nucleotides are TGTGCTAGTGGTCTTGTTTCGGAGAACAATGAGCAGTTCTTC.

In regard to this clonotype: The junction differs from germline at one of its ends, possibly a read error. The gene calls are TRBV4-2 and TRBJ2-7, with D perhaps TRBD2 (5 bases). TRBJ2-1 explains the end of the DNA better; the J call may be wrong. The germline CDR1 and CDR2 sequences are LGHNA and YNFKEQ. The CDR3 length is 17 residues. In DNA form, the CDR3 reads TGTGCCCGCAGCCAAGATGATCAACTAGTATGGGTCAATGAGCAGTTCTTC. Its protein is CARSQDDQLVWVNEQFF.

The gene calls are TRBV30 and TRBJ2-1; D is perhaps TRBD1 (6 bases). CDR1 is GTSNPN and CDR2 is SVGIG in the germline V gene (reference sequence). This CDR3 region has 14 residues. The V end was cut by 0 bases, the J end by 4 bases, with 10 bases between. The CDR3 nucleotides read TGTGCCTGGAGTGTAGATCAGGGGTACAATGAGCAGTTCTTC. Encoded protein: CAWSVDQGYNEQFF.

There are many counts of this clonotype. This rearrangement joins TRBV2 to TRBJ1-4, with TRBD1 matching over 9 bases. Germline CDR1 reads SNHLY; CDR2 reads FYNNEI. With V trimmed by 4 bases and J by 1 base, 7 bases remained unmatched. The CDR3 sequence is 17 residues long. The CDR3 DNA follows: TGTGCCAGCAGTGCCTGGGACAGGGCGGTAACTAATGAAAAACTGTTTTTT. Translated: CASSAWDRAVTNEKLFF.

This clonotype was counted only a few times. The chain couples TRBV29-1 to TRBJ1-2, with TRBD1 matching 8 bases. The CDR3 is made up of 13 amino acids. The germline V gene encodes CDR1 SQVTM and CDR2 ANQGSEA. Trimming took 3 bases from V and 6 from J; bases not matched to a gene: 6. The CDR3 DNA reads as TGCAGCGTTGAGGGGCAGGGGGCGGATGGCTACACCTTC. Translation: CSVEGQGADGYTF.

This clonotype was seen repeatedly, ten times or more. The V and J genes are TRBV6-1 and TRBJ2-3, with D uncertain. Trimming took off 3 bases at V and 3 bases at J, with 7 bases between the two ends. The CDR3 length is 13 residues. Germline V gene sequence: CDR1 MNHNS, CDR2 SASEGT. CDR3 coding DNA: TGTGCCAGCAGTGACAGAAAGACAGATACGCAGTATTTT. Its translation is CASSDRKTDTQYF.

The V gene is TRBV19, the J gene TRBJ2-1; 10 bases line up with TRBD2. CDR1 and CDR2 from the germline V gene are LNHDA and SQIVND (reference sequence). This CDR3 has 15 residues. J lost 8 bases, V lost 3 bases, and 7 bases had no gene match. CDR3 residues: CASSILAGVIDEQFF. The CDR3 nucleotides are TGTGCCAGTAGTATCCTAGCGGGAGTGATCGATGAGCAGTTCTTC.

About this clonotype itself: Compared with germline, one end of the junction differs, possibly owing to a read error. The chain uses TRBV12-3 or TRBV12-4 and TRBJ2-2, with D possibly being TRBD2 (6 bases). This CDR3 is built from 17 residues. CDR3 coding DNA: TGTGCCGGCAGTTTAGTTGGCGGGACGGGATACACCGGGGAGCTGTTTTTT. Translating gives CAGSLVGGTGYTGELFF.